The clone carrying this T cell receptor beta chain was detected ten times or more. Its antigen remains unidentified. V gave up 0 bases and J gave up 4 bases, with 16 bases separating them. CDR1 and CDR2 from the germline V gene are SGHRS and YFSETQ. There are 16 residues in the CDR3. Arm-PCR of CDR3 regions and iRepertoire HTBI primers were used to build TCR beta libraries. TCRdb fed the multiplex PCR reads into MiXCR, producing one record per CDR3 protein. The table lists around 250,000 distinct CDR3 sequences, about 20% of them singletons, with 12% to 15% in the top ten. This sample is part of a study of regulatory T cells in long-lasting Graves disease. Study as a whole: The antithyroid drugs taken by newly diagnosed Graves' patients had been used for under 3 months.

Regarding the study as a whole: Favored usage of TRBV28, TRBJ1-2 and TRBJ2-5 was recorded in persistent disease.

Time point given: newly diagnosed GD, antithyroid drugs for less than 3 months. Making the TCR library involved RNA that had been extracted from PBMCs. The data were also submitted as part of a second study, on T cells in Graves' hyperthyroidism and ophthalmopathy. That study reports: Ophthalmopathy could be told apart from stable hyperthyroidism with a 13 V-J model.

The TCR comes from a woman in her thirties with Graves disease. Material: peripheral blood mononuclear cells (PBMCs), obtained at new diagnosis, from a patient treated with antithyroid drugs. This chain uses TRBV5-1 with TRBJ1-1; TRBD1 is a possible D gene (6 bases). This CDR3 is CASSLVGPGVGTEAFF. The DNA of the CDR3 is TGCGCCAGCAGCTTGGTGGGGCCAGGGGTGGGCACTGAAGCTTTCTTT.